This T cell receptor (beta chain) was identified in a study of blood T cell repertoires in COVID-19. V shed 4 bases and J 8 bases; nucleotides not matched to a gene: 5. The germline gives CDR1 SGHNT, CDR2 YYREEE (reference sequence). This CDR3 spans 13 amino acids. Measured with immunoSEQ multiplex PCR; TCRdb has only the in-frame clones, and not every one. Of fewer than 200,000 clones listed, roughly 76% are singletons. Seattle researchers signed up patients amid active infection and tracked them longitudinally. This TCR was recovered from an elderly woman with COVID-19, enrolled during active disease. Sequences were obtained from peripheral blood. The chain uses TRBV5-4 and TRBJ1-3; 8 bases map to TRBD1. CDR3 residues: CASSIGQGDTIYF. CDR3 sequence (DNA): TGTGCCAGCAGCATCGGACAGGGAGACACCATATATTTT.